The rows below give T cell receptor beta chains drawn from one sample of a study of cytomegalovirus exposure and HLA in healthy donors. TCRdb's table, derived via immunoSEQ multiplex PCR, lists solely in-frame clones and lacks some. The data show 70,000 to 100,000 clones, more than 75% seen once. The specimen sequenced was PBMCs. The receptors here all came from a man younger than 35 in good health and CMV-seronegative. Each CDR3 is given with its conserved first and last residue. Each record gives: clone size, J gene, D gene, V gene, CDR3 DNA, CDR3 protein. A D gene is named only where the DNA matches it firmly. Clone size is shown for a subset of rows, as once, few, many or a class of expanded clone.

size: -
J: TRBJ2-3
D: -
V: TRBV10-1
DNA: TGCGCCAGCAGTGAGACAGGAGCTACCACAGATACGCAGTATTTT
CDR3: CASSETGATTDTQYF

size: once
J: TRBJ1-5
D: TRBD1
V: TRBV9
DNA: TGTGCCAGCAGCCCCGGACAGGGTATGAGACAGCCCCAGCATTTT
CDR3: CASSPGQGMRQPQHF

size: -
J: TRBJ1-1
D: -
V: TRBV4-2
DNA: TGTGCCAGCAGCCAAGACTGGTTTGAGGTCACTGAAGCTTTCTTT
CDR3: CASSQDWFEVTEAFF

size: -
J: TRBJ1-2
D: -
V: TRBV18
DNA: TGTGCCAGCTCACCAGGTAGTGATTATGGCTACACCTTC
CDR3: CASSPGSDYGYTF

size: once
J: TRBJ1-1
D: -
V: TRBV7-8
DNA: TGTGCCAGCAGCTTTTTCCCTGACTCGAACACTGAAGCTTTCTTT
CDR3: CASSFFPDSNTEAFF

size: once
J: TRBJ1-1
D: -
V: TRBV7-3
DNA: TGTGCCAGCAGCTTAACACCCCCGGGCCGGGGGGTTAAAGCTTTCTTT
CDR3: CASSLTPPGRGVKAFF

size: -
J: TRBJ2-6
D: -
V: TRBV5-1
DNA: TGCGCCAGCAGCCCAATCACAGGGACAGGGGCCAACGTCCTGACTTTC
CDR3: CASSPITGTGANVLTF

size: -
J: TRBJ1-2
D: -
V: TRBV14
DNA: TGTGCCAGCAGCCACGACAGGTTTGGGCCGGGAGGCTACACCTTC
CDR3: CASSHDRFGPGGYTF

size: -
J: TRBJ1-5
D: -
V: TRBV19
DNA: TGTGCCAGTAATTCCATCGGGGGGGTGAGCAATCAGCCCCAGCATTTT
CDR3: CASNSIGGVSNQPQHF

size: -
J: TRBJ1-2
D: -
V: TRBV6-4
DNA: TGTGCCAGCAGTGCAGGAACAGGAGGGAACTATGGCTACACCTTC
CDR3: CASSAGTGGNYGYTF

size: -
J: TRBJ2-1
D: -
V: TRBV6-1
DNA: TGTGCCAGCAGTGAAGCCCCCGTCTCCTTGAGTGAGCAGTTCTTC
CDR3: CASSEAPVSLSEQFF

size: -
J: TRBJ1-2
D: -
V: TRBV30
DNA: TGTGCCTGGAGTTCGGGGGGCGGCTATGGCTACACCTTC
CDR3: CAWSSGGGYGYTF

size: -
J: TRBJ2-7
D: -
V: TRBV19
DNA: TGTGCCAGTAGTTCCCTGCGGACAGTCGGCGAGCAGTACTTC
CDR3: CASSSLRTVGEQYF

size: -
J: TRBJ2-1
D: TRBD1
V: TRBV5-8
DNA: TGTGCCAGCAGCTTAAAAACAGGGGGTTTTCGGGGTAACAATGAGCAGTTCTTC
CDR3: CASSLKTGGFRGNNEQFF

size: -
J: TRBJ2-7
D: -
V: TRBV11-2
DNA: TGTGCCAGCAGCTTCCGGGACTTCCTATCCTACGAGCAGTACTTC
CDR3: CASSFRDFLSYEQYF